The present TCR beta chain was sequenced within a study of Ad26.COV2.S vaccination and SARS-CoV-2 variants. Whole-study results and caveats: Substantial breadth in spike-specific CD8+ and CD4+ T cell responses was reportedly seen after vaccination.

The CDR3 extends over 15 amino acids. V was pared by 0 bases and J by 0 bases, with 8 bases between. Germline loops: CDR1 GTSNPN, CDR2 SVGIG (reference sequence). Using immunoSEQ multiplex PCR, the repertoire was profiled, and TCRdb retains in-frame clones only, with some absent. The table shows hundreds of thousands of clones, with roughly 90% occurring only once. Treatment noted: around 19 received Ad26.COV2.S at low or high dose, single or two shots; about 5 received placebo; per-sample allocation not given. Samples analyzed were those drawn on day 63 after the first vaccine or placebo injection. In regard to this clone: The antigen is unknown. Other DNA sequences from this sample encode an identical CDR3 as well.

The chain combines TRBV30 with TRBJ1-4; the D gene is possibly TRBD1 (5 bases). The receptor's source is a person aged 18-65 years who received the Ad26.COV2.S COVID-19 vaccine or a placebo. This material consisted of peripheral blood, taken in a trial of Ad26.COV2.S vaccine versus placebo. The CDR3 coding sequence is TGTGCCTGGAGTGTAGGCAGGGCAACTAATGAAAAACTGTTTTTT. Its protein product is CAWSVGRATNEKLFF.